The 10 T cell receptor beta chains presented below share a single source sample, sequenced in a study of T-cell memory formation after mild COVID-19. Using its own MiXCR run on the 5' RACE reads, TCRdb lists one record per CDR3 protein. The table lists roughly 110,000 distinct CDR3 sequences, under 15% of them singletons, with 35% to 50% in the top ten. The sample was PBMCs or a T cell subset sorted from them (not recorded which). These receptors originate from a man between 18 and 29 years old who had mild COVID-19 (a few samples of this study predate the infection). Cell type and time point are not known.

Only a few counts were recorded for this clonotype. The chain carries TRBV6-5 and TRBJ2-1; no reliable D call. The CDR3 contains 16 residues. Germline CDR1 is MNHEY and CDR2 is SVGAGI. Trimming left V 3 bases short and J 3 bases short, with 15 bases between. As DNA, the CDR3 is TGTGCCAGCAGTTATACGATCCAGGCCCTCTACAATGAGCAGTTCTTC. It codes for CASSYTIQALYNEQFF.

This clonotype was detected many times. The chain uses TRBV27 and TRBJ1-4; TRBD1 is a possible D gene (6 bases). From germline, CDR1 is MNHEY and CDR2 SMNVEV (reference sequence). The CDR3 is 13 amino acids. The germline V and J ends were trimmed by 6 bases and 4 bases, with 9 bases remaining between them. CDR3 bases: TGTGCCAGCAGACAGGGCAATAATGAAAAACTGTTTTTT. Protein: CASRQGNNEKLFF. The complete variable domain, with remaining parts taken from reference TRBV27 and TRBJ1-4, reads EAQVTQNPRYLITVTGKKLTVTCSQNMNHEYMSWYRQDPGLGLRQIYYSMNVEVTDKGDVPEGYKVSRKEKRNFPLILESPSPNQTSLYFCASRQGNNEKLFFGSGTQLSVL.

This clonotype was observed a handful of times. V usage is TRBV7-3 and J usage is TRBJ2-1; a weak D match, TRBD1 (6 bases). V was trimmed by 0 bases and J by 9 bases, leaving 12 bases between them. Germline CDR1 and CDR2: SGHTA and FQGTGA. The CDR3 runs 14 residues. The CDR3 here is CASSLTNRVPEQFF. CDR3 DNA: TGTGCCAGCAGCTTAACGAACAGGGTCCCTGAGCAGTTCTTC.

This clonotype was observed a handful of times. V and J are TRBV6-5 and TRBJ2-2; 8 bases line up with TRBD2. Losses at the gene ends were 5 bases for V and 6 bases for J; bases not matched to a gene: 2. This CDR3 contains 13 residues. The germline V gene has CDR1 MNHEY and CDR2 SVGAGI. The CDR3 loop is CASSGAGAGELFF. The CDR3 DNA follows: TGTGCCAGCAGTGGAGCGGGGGCCGGGGAGCTGTTTTTT.

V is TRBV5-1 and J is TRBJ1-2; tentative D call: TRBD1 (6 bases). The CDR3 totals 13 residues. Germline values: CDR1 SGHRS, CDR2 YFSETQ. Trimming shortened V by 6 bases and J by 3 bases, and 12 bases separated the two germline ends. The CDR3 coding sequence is TGCGCCAGCACCCAGGGGAGGGACTATGGCTACACCTTC. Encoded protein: CASTQGRDYGYTF.

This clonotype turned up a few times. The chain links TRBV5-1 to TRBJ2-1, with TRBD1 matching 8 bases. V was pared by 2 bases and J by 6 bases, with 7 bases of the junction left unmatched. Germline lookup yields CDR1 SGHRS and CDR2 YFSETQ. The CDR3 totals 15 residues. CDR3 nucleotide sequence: TGCGCCAGCAGCTTCAAACGTACAGGGGGCAATGAGCAGTTCTTC. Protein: CASSFKRTGGNEQFF.

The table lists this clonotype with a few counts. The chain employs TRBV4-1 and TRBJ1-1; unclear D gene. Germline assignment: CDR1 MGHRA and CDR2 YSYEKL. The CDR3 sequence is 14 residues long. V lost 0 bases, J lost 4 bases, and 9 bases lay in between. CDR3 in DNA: TGCGCCAGCAGCCAAGAGCAGCCCTTCACTGAAGCTTTCTTT. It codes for CASSQEQPFTEAFF.

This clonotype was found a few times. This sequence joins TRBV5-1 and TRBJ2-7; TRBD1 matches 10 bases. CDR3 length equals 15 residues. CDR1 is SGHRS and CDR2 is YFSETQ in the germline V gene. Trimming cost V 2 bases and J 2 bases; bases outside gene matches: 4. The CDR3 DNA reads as TGCGCCAGCAGCTTTGGGACAGGGGAAACCTACGAGCAGTACTTC. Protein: CASSFGTGETYEQYF.

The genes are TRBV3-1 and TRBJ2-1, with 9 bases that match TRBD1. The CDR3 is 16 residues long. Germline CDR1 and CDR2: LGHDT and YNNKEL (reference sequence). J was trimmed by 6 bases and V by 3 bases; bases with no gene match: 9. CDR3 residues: CASSHGGQGTLNEQFF. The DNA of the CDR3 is TGTGCCAGCAGCCATGGAGGACAGGGGACCCTCAATGAGCAGTTCTTC.

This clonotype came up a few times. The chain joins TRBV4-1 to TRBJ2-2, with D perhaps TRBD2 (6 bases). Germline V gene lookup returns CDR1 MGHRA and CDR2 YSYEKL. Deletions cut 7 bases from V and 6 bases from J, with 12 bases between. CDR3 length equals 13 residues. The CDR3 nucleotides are TGCGCCAGCAAGCCCGGGGGAGCCGGGGAGCTGTTTTTT. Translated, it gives CASKPGGAGELFF.